Here is one TCR beta chain with its context. Its antigen is currently unknown. These data come from a study of a mutant IDH1 vaccine in newly diagnosed glioma. Study context: The therapy given earlier, which was standard therapy, consisted of radiotherapy, temozolomide, or both, and most of the patients received both.

Indicated time point: week 47, end of study. A single vaccine dose contained 300 ug of mutant IDH1 20-mer peptide, and topical imiquimod was used with it. Astrocytomas found in donors were new, WHO grade 3 or 4, IDH1-mutant and ATRX-lost. Produced via immunoSEQ multiplex PCR; TCRdb's table is partial and in-frame only. The data show around 94,000 clones, about 90% seen once. Per the germline V gene, CDR1 is MNHEY and CDR2 is SMNVEV (reference sequence). The V and J ends lost 6 bases and 5 bases, in that order; junction bases with no gene match: 6. CDR3 length: 13 amino acids. The origin of this receptor is a woman in her forties or fifties with glioma. Material: PBMCs, obtained from a glioma patient whose treatment included an IDH1 peptide vaccine. This sequence joins TRBV27 and TRBJ2-5, with TRBD1 matching 7 bases. The CDR3 DNA reads TGTGCCAGCAGCCACGGGACAGCGGAGACCCAGTACTTC. This sequence encodes CASSHGTAETQYF.